The clone carrying this T cell receptor beta chain was detected once. The sample comes from a study of blood T cells in healthy people across ages. The CDR3 is made up of 17 amino acids. Germline V gene data show CDR1 as MNHEY and CDR2 as SMNVEV (reference sequence). Unmatched junction bases numbered 9, after V lost 5 bases and J lost 0 bases. With a J-beta primer mix and a sample-barcoded 5' primer, a second PCR ran 7 to 11 cycles. TCRdb analysed the 5' RACE reads with MiXCR anew, one entry per CDR3 protein. The sample has 950,000 to 1,200,000 distinct CDR3 sequences, roughly two fifths seen once; the top ten hold 13%.

The J gene is TRBJ2-3, the V gene TRBV27; TRBD1 matches at 9 bases. The source of this sequence is a man between 18 and 35 years old in good health. The sequenced sample consisted of blood. The CDR3 reads CASSPGTGFFSTDTQYF. The CDR3 nucleotides are TGTGCCAGCAGTCCCGGGACAGGGTTTTTTAGCACAGATACGCAGTATTTT.